There are many counts of the clone carrying this TCR beta chain. The sample comes from a study of regulatory T cells in long-lasting Graves disease. Trimming shortened V by 1 base and J by 5 bases, and 10 bases separated the two germline ends. Germline values: CDR1 LGHDT, CDR2 YNNKEL (reference sequence). This CDR3 is 14 amino acids long. Building the TCR beta libraries relied on iRepertoire HTBI primers, and CDR3 regions underwent Arm-PCR. TCRdb called the multiplex PCR reads again in MiXCR, with one record for every CDR3 protein. The table has under 300,000 distinct CDR3 sequences, over 20% seen once. Time point: newly diagnosed GD, antithyroid drugs for less than 3 months. The TCR library was made from RNA that had been extracted from PBMCs in TRIzol.

The receptor was derived from a female donor with Graves disease. V usage is TRBV3-1 and J usage is TRBJ2-3; no reliable D call. Material: peripheral blood mononuclear cells (PBMCs), obtained at new diagnosis, from a patient treated with antithyroid drugs. As DNA, the CDR3 is TGTGCCAGCAGCCAAGGAAATCCAGGAGATACGCAGTATTTT. Its protein is CASSQGNPGDTQYF.